This T cell receptor beta chain was observed in a study of shared clonotypes between healthy human individuals. The germline CDR1 and CDR2 sequences are LNHNV and YYDKDF (reference sequence). The germline V and J ends were trimmed by 3 bases and 2 bases, with 5 bases remaining between them. The CDR3 loop spans 14 amino acids. This table comes from immunoSEQ multiplex PCR, and its TCRdb copy is limited to in-frame clones, with some not included. The repertoire has over a million clones, approximately 98% of them found once; the top ten carry roughly 0.42%. The chain combines TRBV15 with TRBJ2-6; D gene unclear. This sequence was found in a man aged 25-40 years in good health. Sequences were obtained from naive CD4+ T cells sorted from blood. Subset described: CD45RA+ positively selected. CDR3 region: CATSSPTGANVLTF. CDR3 in DNA: TGTGCCACCAGCAGTCCTACTGGGGCCAACGTCCTGACTTTC.